This T cell receptor beta chain was observed in a study of blood T cell repertoires in COVID-19. TCRdb's copy holds only in-frame clones and misses some; the assay was immunoSEQ multiplex PCR. The profile shows over 110,000 clones, roughly 85% of them singletons. What was sequenced was peripheral blood. The sequence was collected from a man aged 55 to 69 with acute or convalescent COVID-19.

This CDR3 reads CASSRGRGDPEAFF. The CDR3 region has the DNA TGTGCCAGCAGCCGGGGTCGCGGGGACCCTGAAGCTTTCTTT. This sequence joins TRBV14 and TRBJ1-1; TRBD1 is a possible D gene (5 bases). The CDR3 consists of 14 residues. Per germline, CDR1 SGHDN and CDR2 FVKESK. V was trimmed by 4 bases and J by 6 bases, leaving 15 bases between them.